These T cell receptor beta chains were read from a single sample in a study of T cell repertoires in cytomegalovirus infection. TCRdb ran MiXCR on the reads and lists one entry per CDR3 protein. The table records around 900,000 distinct CDR3 sequences, roughly a third of them present only once. These receptors' targets are unknown. This specimen was cultured CD8+ T cells from PBMCs, taken from culture after CMV antigen stimulation. The receptors stem from a human donor in good health (CMV status not recorded). Some clones in this sample may be carry-over from other donors' samples. Both conserved end residues are part of each CDR3. A D gene is named only where the DNA matches it firmly. Part of the rows lack a size; the others show once, few, many or a class for expanded clones.

>TRBJ1-5|-|few|TRBV2
TGTGCCAGCAGACTCTTCGGGAATCAGCCCCAGCATTTT
CASRLFGNQPQHF
>TRBJ2-1|TRBD2|-|TRBV12-5
TGTGCTAGTGGTTTTCAGCTAGCGGGGGGCCGGGGTGAGCAGTTCTTC
CASGFQLAGGRGEQFF
>TRBJ2-1|TRBD2|once|TRBV20-1
TGCAGTGCTAGAGATCTCCTAGCCCCGGGGGGTGAGCAGTTCTTC
CSARDLLAPGGEQFF
>TRBJ2-1|TRBD2|-|TRBV10-2
TGCGCCAGCAGTGTTGTCGGGGGGGCCAATGAGCAGTTCTTC
CASSVVGGANEQFF
>TRBJ2-1|-|few|TRBV4-3
TGCGCCAGCAGCCAAGGAGGGGGGGGCCTGAAAAATGAGCAGTTCTTC
CASSQGGGGLKNEQFF
>TRBJ1-1|-|few|TRBV20-1
TGCAGTGCTAGGGATCGGGTGGTCACTGAAGCTTTCTTT
CSARDRVVTEAFF
>TRBJ2-7|-|many|TRBV7-2
TGTGCCAGCAGAGCCCGGGACACCTCCTACGAGCAGTACTTC
CASRARDTSYEQYF
>TRBJ2-7|-|few|TRBV27
TGTGCCAGCAGTTTCGGTAAATATCTCTACGAGCAGTACTTC
CASSFGKYLYEQYF
>TRBJ2-7|TRBD1|-|TRBV2
TGTGCCAGCAGTGCTGGGACAGGACGCTCCTACGAGCAGTACTTC
CASSAGTGRSYEQYF
>TRBJ1-5|-|-|TRBV20-1
TGCAGTGCTAGAGACGGGAGGGGGGGCTTTAGCAATCAGCCCCAGCATTTT
CSARDGRGGFSNQPQHF
>TRBJ2-1|-|few|TRBV7-6
TGTGCCAGCAGCCCCAGCTATTCACAGGACAATGAGCAGTTCTTC
CASSPSYSQDNEQFF
>TRBJ2-7|-|few|TRBV3-1
TGTGCCAGCAGCTTGACAGGCGCGGGGGAGCAGTACTTC
CASSLTGAGEQYF
>TRBJ2-2|-|few|TRBV7-2
TGTGCCAGCAGCTTAGTGAGGAGGGGGGTGAACACCGGGGAGCTGTTTTTT
CASSLVRRGVNTGELFF
>TRBJ2-3|-|few|TRBV9
TGTGCCAGCAGCGTAGGTGGGGCTAGGACAGATACGCAGTATTTT
CASSVGGARTDTQYF
>TRBJ2-1|TRBD1|-|TRBV29-1
TGCAGCGTTCTCCCCCGGGACAGCCTCCATTCCTTCTCCTACAATGAGCAGTTCTTC
CSVLPRDSLHSFSYNEQFF
>TRBJ2-1|TRBD2|-|TRBV7-9
TGTGCCAGCAGTTTGACTAGCGGGGGGAACCCGCCCTACAATGAGCAGTTCTTC
CASSLTSGGNPPYNEQFF
>TRBJ2-1|-|few|TRBV5-4
TGTGCCAGCAGCCCCGATGCGGGGGCGGGGTTCTTC
CASSPDAGAGFF
>TRBJ2-5|TRBD1|-|TRBV6-1
TGTGCCAGCAGCATCGGACAGGGGGCAGAGGAGACCCAGTACTTC
CASSIGQGAEETQYF
>TRBJ2-3|-|many|TRBV7-8
TGTGCCAGCAGCTCCGACTTAGGGGTTGGGGGAGTAGCAGATACGCAGTATTTT
CASSSDLGVGGVADTQYF
>TRBJ2-5|-|-|TRBV7-8
TGTGCCAGCAGCTTGATCGGCGGGGGCGTTGAGACCCAGTACTTC
CASSLIGGGVETQYF
>TRBJ1-1|-|-|TRBV11-3
TGTGCCAGCAGCTTGGGGCCCTCCAAGACGAACACTGAAGCTTTCTTT
CASSLGPSKTNTEAFF
>TRBJ2-1|TRBD2|few|TRBV4-1
TGCGCCAGCAGCCAAGATACCCTAGCGGGCTCTCTAAGTAATGAGCAGTTCTTC
CASSQDTLAGSLSNEQFF
>TRBJ1-2|TRBD1|-|TRBV2
TGTGCCAGCAGTGAAGAAGGGACCGGGACAGGGGACTATGGCTACACCTTC
CASSEEGTGTGDYGYTF
>TRBJ1-1|-|-|TRBV24-1
TGTGCCACCAGAAGCCCAGCCCGGGACACTGAAGCTTTCTTT
CATRSPARDTEAFF
>TRBJ2-3|-|-|TRBV6-2/TRBV6-3
TGTGCCAGCAGTCGAGACCGGAGGGGCACAGATACGCAGTATTTT
CASSRDRRGTDTQYF
>TRBJ2-1|-|once|TRBV7-3
TGTGCCAGCGCCACTTTGGTCGGGGCAATCAAAGGGAATGAGCAGTTCTTC
CASATLVGAIKGNEQFF
>TRBJ2-1|-|many|TRBV7-6
TGTGCCAGCAGCTCAGGGTGGGAGCAGTTCTTC
CASSSGWEQFF